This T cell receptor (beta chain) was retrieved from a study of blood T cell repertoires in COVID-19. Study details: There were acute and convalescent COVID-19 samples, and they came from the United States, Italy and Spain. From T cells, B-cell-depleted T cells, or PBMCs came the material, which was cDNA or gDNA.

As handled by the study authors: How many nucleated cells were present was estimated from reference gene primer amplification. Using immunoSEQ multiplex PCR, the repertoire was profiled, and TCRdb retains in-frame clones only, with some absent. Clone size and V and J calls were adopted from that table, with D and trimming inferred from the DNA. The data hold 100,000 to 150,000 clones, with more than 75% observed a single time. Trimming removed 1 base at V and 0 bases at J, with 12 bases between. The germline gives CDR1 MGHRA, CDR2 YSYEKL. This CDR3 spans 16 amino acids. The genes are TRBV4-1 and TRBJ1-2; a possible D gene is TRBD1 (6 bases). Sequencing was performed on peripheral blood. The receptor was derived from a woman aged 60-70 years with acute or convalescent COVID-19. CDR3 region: CASSQGQGPANYGYTF. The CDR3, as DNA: TGCGCCAGCAGCCAAGGGCAGGGGCCGGCTAACTATGGCTACACCTTC.